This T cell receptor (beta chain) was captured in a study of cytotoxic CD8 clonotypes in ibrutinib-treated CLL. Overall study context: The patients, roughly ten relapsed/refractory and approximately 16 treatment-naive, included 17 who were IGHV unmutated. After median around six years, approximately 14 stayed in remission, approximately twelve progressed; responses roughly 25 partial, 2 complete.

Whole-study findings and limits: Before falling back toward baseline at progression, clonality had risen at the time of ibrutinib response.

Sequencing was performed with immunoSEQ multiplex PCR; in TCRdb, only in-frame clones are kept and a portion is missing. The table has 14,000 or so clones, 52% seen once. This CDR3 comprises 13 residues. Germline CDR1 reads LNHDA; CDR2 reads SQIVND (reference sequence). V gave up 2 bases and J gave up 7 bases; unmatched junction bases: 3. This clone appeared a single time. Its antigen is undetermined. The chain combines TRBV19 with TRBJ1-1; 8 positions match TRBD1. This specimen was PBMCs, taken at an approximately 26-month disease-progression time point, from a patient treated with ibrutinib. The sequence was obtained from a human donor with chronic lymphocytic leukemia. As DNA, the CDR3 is TGTGCCAGTAGTATATTGACAGGGGTTGAAGCTTTCTTT. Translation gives CASSILTGVEAFF.